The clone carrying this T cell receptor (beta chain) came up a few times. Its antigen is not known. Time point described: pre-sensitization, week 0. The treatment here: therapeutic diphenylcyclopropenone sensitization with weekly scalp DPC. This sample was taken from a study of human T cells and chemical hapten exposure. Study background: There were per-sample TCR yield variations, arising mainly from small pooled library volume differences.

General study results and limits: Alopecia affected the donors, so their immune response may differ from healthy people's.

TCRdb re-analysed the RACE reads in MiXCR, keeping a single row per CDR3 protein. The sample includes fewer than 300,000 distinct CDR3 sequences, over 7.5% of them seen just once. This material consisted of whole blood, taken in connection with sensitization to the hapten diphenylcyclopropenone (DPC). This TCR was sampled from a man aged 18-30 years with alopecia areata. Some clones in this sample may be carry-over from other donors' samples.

This CDR3 reads CASRSGGDQPQHF. The CDR3 DNA sequence: TGTGCCAGCAGGAGTGGGGGTGATCAGCCCCAGCATTTT. The gene calls are TRBV28 and TRBJ1-5; D is possibly TRBD1 (5 bases). The CDR3 covers 13 residues. Trimming shortened V by 6 bases and J by 5 bases, and 11 bases separated the two germline ends. CDR1 and CDR2 (germline): MDHEN, SYDVKM.